Listed below are T cell receptor beta chains from one sample, sequenced in a study of T cells after yellow fever vaccination. TCRdb analysed the 5' RACE reads with MiXCR anew, one entry per CDR3 protein. The sample yields about 330,000 distinct CDR3 sequences, roughly 3.9% seen once. The sample in question was PBMCs, obtained 5 days after the yellow fever booster vaccination. Receptor source: a young man who received the YFV17D yellow fever vaccine. CDR3s leave out the opening cysteine and the closing phenylalanine or tryptophan.

V: TRBV27; CDR3: ASSLLAGAPKTQY
V: TRBV5-6; CDR3: ASSGGQGLYGYT
V: TRBV20-1; CDR3: SAWDLKTYTQY
V: TRBV20-1; CDR3: SARRQGDSPLH
V: TRBV7-9; CDR3: ASSWDRREETQY
V: TRBV12-3/TRBV12-4; CDR3: ASSLKDYNQPQH
V: TRBV20-1; CDR3: SARGLGSSYEQY
V: TRBV18; CDR3: ASSPYRSYEQY
V: TRBV7-6; CDR3: ASTWGLAGGDTDTQY
V: TRBV18; CDR3: ASSPGGGRPGYGYT
V: TRBV5-1; CDR3: ASSSTSRSYNEQF
V: TRBV12-3/TRBV12-4; CDR3: ASRKDHDYEQY
V: TRBV6-5; CDR3: ASSYNAGRVNTEAF
V: TRBV11-2; CDR3: ASSVGTGGQPQH
V: TRBV5-6; CDR3: ASRKTGLSTEAF
V: TRBV5-1; CDR3: ASSLVGGFNSPLH
V: TRBV20-1; CDR3: SASRGALDYGYT
V: TRBV27; CDR3: ASSPRVGARFGYT
V: TRBV12-3/TRBV12-4; CDR3: ASSLSGRNQPQH
V: TRBV7-6; CDR3: ASSLVGGAGTGELF
V: TRBV2; CDR3: ASSESALNTEAF
V: TRBV10-3; CDR3: AITSGGTEAF
V: TRBV5-1; CDR3: ASSLRDSGSTDTQY
V: TRBV4-1; CDR3: ASSQDQGVGELF
V: TRBV5-4; CDR3: ASSLKRVGGDEQF
V: TRBV7-3; CDR3: ASSYSVSYGYT
V: TRBV7-2; CDR3: ASSFTGPYNSPLH
V: TRBV7-2; CDR3: ASSLRATDGGYGYT
V: TRBV10-3; CDR3: ATHDRANSPLH
V: TRBV7-2; CDR3: ASRLQAPYGYT
V: TRBV7-8; CDR3: ASRRDMSSYNEQF
V: TRBV20-1; CDR3: SAPDPAGGNTIY
V: TRBV4-3; CDR3: ASSQENLARTSTDTQY
V: TRBV6-5; CDR3: ASTAAGTDTQY
V: TRBV12-3/TRBV12-4; CDR3: ASLQYLDEQGPQY
V: TRBV6-2/TRBV6-3; CDR3: ASNSPGQGAYNEQF
V: TRBV3-1; CDR3: ASSQNSNSEKLF
V: TRBV6-1; CDR3: ASSAIIQWQMNTEAF
V: TRBV20-1; CDR3: SARVPGFGTEAF
V: TRBV5-1; CDR3: ASSPINYGYT
V: TRBV7-2; CDR3: ASSFRGGDEAF
V: TRBV9; CDR3: ASSSRGFSYEQY
V: TRBV28; CDR3: ASSAFTDTQY
V: TRBV7-2; CDR3: ASSLQENQPQH
V: TRBV4-3; CDR3: ASSQGERGVTSYNEQF